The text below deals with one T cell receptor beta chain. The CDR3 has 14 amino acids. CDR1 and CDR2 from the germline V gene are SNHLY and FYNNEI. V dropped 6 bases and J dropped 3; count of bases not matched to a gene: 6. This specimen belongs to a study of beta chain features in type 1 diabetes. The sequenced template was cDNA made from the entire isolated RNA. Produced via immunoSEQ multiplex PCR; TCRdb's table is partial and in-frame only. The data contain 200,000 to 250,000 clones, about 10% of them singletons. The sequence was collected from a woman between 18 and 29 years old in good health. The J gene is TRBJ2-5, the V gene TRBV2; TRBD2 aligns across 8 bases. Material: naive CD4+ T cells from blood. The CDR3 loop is CASSERGSEETQYF. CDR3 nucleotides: TGTGCCAGCAGCGAGCGGGGGTCAGAAGAGACCCAGTACTTC.